A selection of T cell receptor beta chains follows, all from one sample in a study of blood T cell repertoires in COVID-19. Measured with immunoSEQ multiplex PCR; TCRdb has only the in-frame clones, and not every one. The data show around 52,000 clones, about 86% seen once. The sequenced material came from peripheral blood. The receptors were sampled from a human donor in a cohort sampled during active COVID-19. Each CDR3 is given with its conserved first and last residue. D genes are given only for firm matches.

cdr3_aa,v_call,j_call,d_call
CATSDTRVFYNEQFF,TRBV24-1,TRBJ2-1,NA
CASGRWEDTSPLHF,TRBV19,TRBJ1-6,NA
CSVLQGGQGRAFF,TRBV29-1,TRBJ1-1,TRBD1
CASSRGQFYEQYF,TRBV7-9,TRBJ2-7,TRBD1
CASSPELAGGGELFF,TRBV7-2,TRBJ2-2,NA
CASRRGGEGRETQYF,TRBV10-2,TRBJ2-5,NA
CASGPGTSGPLAKNIQYF,TRBV12-5,TRBJ2-4,NA
CASSIQGLNTGELFF,TRBV5-1,TRBJ2-2,NA
CASSRGLAGVKYEQYF,TRBV5-1,TRBJ2-7,TRBD2
CASRPSGYSGLNQFF,TRBV7-8,TRBJ2-1,NA
CASSQASPNSNQPQHF,TRBV4-2,TRBJ1-5,NA
CASSLGTLGHIQYF,TRBV5-1,TRBJ2-4,NA
CASSIDNGISSYTF,TRBV19,TRBJ1-2,NA
CASSISGTGGGWQPQHF,TRBV18,TRBJ1-5,TRBD1